The entry that follows covers one T cell receptor beta chain sequence. Which antigen it targets is not known. Per-nucleotide qualities are absent, and no much larger clonotype sits a single base away. The data are from a study of CD8+CD57+ T cells in acquired aplastic anemia (dated by TCRdb to the late 2010s). At the level of the whole study: A mean of around 3.3 ug of DNA, ranging from about 0.2 to 27.4 ug, was extracted from sorted CD4+ and CD8+ cells. CD8+CD57+ expansion was defined as frequency above the mean frequency observed in healthy subjects. What the study reported, not specific to this receptor: Between patients and healthy controls, no significant difference in CD8+ Simpson's diversity was found (P=0.060). Although under 35 CD8+ CDR3 sequences were shared by patients and controls, these sequences appeared highly expressed in patients and within the immunodominant clones of patients.

Expansion of CD8+CD57+ cells had been shown by flow cytometry in the patients chosen for sequencing. Every patient had a diagnosis of severe acquired aplastic anemia based on International Study of Aplastic Anemia and Agranulocytosis and Camitta criteria. Patients had received no therapy at the time of blood sampling. In the study, sorted CD4+ and CD8+ blood T cells from patients with severe aplastic anemia and from healthy subjects underwent deep sequencing of TCR repertoires. Patients were enrolled under clinicaltrials.gov protocols 00001620, 01623167, 00001397, 00071045, 00081523 and 00961064 in the USA. Ficoll-Paque density gradient centrifugation was used to isolate peripheral blood mononuclear cells. CD4+ and CD8+ T cells were sorted by FACS or magnetic beads before DNA extraction. TCR beta VDJ combination and CDR3 sequence profiling used genomic DNA as the template. An Illumina HiSeq 2000 was the platform used for TCR repertoire sequencing. The original pipeline was this. Repertoires were assessed using TRBV/TRBJ rearrangement plots, CDR3 size and DJ length profiles, and Simpson's diversity index. The most abundant DNA sequence in the deep sequencing data was taken as the immunodominant clone. CDR3 amino acid sequences were screened for sharing across subjects and were compared with published repertoires and the VDJdb database. TCRdb reprocessing: public reads trimmed at Q25 with fastp, clones called with MiXCR, in-frame beta chains kept. Under each unique CDR3 protein, matching rows form one entry showing the most common genes and DNA. The V and J calls were not made by the authors but by TCRdb's processing. The sample table records approximately 300,000 distinct CDR3 sequences; 45% to 65% of these occur just once. The leading ten clones occupy under 1.5% of the sample.

The germline V gene (reference sequence) gives CDR1 as LNHDA and CDR2 as SQIVND. CDR3 length: 16 amino acids, cysteine to phenylalanine. Only the CDR3 portion is preserved as DNA: 48 bases, with reading frame beginning at the first base. V and J are trimmed by 5 bases and 4 bases, and the gene matches miss 12 bases of the junction. This clonotype was sampled from a human donor with aplastic anemia. The V gene is TRBV19 and the J gene is TRBJ2-7, with 9 middle bases fitting TRBD2. Sequences were obtained from sorted CD4+, CD8+, or CD8+CD57+ T cells (not recorded which) from PBMCs. The DNA is TGTGCCAGTAGTGGGCGGACTAGCGCCCTACCTTACGAGCAGTACTTC. It codes for CASSGRTSALPYEQYF.